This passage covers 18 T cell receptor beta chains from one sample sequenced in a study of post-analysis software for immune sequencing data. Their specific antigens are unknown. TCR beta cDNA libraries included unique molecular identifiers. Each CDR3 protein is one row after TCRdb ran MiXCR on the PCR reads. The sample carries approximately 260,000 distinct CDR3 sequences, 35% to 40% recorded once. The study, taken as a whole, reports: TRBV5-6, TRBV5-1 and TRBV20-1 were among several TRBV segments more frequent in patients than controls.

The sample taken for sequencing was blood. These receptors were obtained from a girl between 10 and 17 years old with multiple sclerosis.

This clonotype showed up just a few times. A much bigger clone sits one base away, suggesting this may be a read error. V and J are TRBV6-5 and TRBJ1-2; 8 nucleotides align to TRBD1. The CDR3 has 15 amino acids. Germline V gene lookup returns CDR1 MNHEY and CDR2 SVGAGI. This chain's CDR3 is CASSYRDRGGYDYTF. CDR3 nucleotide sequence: TGTGCCAGCAGTTACCGCGACAGGGGAGGCTATGACTACACCTTC.

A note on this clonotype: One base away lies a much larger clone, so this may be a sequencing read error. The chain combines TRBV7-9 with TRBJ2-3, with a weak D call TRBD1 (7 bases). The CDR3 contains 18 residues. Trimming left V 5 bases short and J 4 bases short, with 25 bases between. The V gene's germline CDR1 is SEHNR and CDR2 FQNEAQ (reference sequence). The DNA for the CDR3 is TGTGCCAGCAGCGTCCCACAGGGGACTCCCCCTAGCGCAGATACGCAGTATTTT. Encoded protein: CASSVPQGTPPSADTQYF.

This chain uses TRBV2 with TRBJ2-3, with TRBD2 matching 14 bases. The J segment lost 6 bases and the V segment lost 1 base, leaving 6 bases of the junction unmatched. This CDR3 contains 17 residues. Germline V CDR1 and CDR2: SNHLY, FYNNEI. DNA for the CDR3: TGTGCCAGCAGTGAAGGGGGGACTAGCGGGAGTCGGGATACGCAGTATTTT. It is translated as CASSEGGTSGSRDTQYF.

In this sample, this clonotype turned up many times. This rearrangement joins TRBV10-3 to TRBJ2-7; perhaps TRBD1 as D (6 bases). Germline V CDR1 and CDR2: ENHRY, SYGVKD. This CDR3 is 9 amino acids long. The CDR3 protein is CGTGNEQYF. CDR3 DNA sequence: TGTGGAACAGGGAACGAGCAGTACTTC.

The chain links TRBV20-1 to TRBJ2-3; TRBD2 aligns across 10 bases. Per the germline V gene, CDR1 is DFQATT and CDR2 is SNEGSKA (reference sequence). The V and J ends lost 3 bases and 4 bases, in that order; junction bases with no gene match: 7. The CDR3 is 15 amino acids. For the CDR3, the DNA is TGCAGTGCTAGTCTCGGGACTAGCGACGCAGATACGCAGTATTTT. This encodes CSASLGTSDADTQYF.

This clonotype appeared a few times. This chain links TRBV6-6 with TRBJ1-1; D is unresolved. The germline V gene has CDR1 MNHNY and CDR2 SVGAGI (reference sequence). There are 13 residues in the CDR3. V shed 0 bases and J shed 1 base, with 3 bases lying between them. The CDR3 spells CASSYSQNTEAFF. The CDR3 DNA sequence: TGTGCCAGCAGTTACTCACAGAACACTGAAGCTTTCTTT.

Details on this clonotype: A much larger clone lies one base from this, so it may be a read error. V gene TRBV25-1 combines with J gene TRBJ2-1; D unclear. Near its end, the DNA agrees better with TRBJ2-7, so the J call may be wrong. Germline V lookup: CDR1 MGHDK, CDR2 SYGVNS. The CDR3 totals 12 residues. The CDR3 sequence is CASSTFYNEQYF. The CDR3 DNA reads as TGTGCCAGCAGTACCTTCTACAATGAGCAGTACTTC.

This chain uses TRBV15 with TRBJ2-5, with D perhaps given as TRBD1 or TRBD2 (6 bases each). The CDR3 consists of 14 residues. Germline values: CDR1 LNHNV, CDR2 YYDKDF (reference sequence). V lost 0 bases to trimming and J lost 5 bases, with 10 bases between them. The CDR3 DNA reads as TGTGCCACCAGCAGAGATGGAGGGGGGGAGACCCAGTACTTC. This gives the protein CATSRDGGGETQYF.

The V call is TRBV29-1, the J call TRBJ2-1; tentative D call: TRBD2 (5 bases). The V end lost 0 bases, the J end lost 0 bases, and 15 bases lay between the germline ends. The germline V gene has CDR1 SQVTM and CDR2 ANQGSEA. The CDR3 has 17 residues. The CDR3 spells CSVEDPSGRSSYNEQFF. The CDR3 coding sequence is TGCAGCGTTGAAGATCCCAGCGGAAGGAGCTCCTACAATGAGCAGTTCTTC.

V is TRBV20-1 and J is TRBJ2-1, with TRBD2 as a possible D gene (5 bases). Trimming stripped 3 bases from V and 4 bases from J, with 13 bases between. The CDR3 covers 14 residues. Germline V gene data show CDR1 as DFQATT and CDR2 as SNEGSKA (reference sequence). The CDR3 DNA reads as TGCAGTGCTAGGGAGGAACCGAGGTACAATGAGCAGTTCTTC. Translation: CSAREEPRYNEQFF.

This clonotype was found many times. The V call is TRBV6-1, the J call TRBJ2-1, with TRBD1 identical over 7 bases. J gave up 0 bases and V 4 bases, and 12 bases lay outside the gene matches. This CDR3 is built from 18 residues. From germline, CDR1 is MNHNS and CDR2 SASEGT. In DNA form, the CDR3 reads TGTGCCAGCAGTGGTGGCTGGGACAGCCCGAGCTCCTACAATGAGCAGTTCTTC. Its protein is CASSGGWDSPSSYNEQFF.

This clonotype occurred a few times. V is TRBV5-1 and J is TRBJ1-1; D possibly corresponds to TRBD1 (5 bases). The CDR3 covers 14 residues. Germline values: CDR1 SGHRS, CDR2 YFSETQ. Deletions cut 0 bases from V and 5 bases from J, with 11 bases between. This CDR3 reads CASSLAQGRTEAFF. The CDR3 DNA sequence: TGCGCCAGCAGCTTGGCTCAGGGCCGAACTGAAGCTTTCTTT.

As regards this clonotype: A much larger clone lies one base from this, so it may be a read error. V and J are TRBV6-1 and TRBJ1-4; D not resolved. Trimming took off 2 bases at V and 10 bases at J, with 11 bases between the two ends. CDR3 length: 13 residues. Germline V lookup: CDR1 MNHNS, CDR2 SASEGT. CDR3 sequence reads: CASSELVHGKLFF. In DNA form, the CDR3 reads TGTGCCAGCAGTGAATTGGTGCATGGAAAACTGTTTTTT.

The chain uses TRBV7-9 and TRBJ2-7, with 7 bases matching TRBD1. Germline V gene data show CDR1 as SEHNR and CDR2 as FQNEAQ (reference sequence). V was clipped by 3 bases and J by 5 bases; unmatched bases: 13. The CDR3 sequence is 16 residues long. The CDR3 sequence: CASSFESRGPSDEQYF. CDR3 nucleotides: TGTGCCAGCAGCTTCGAAAGTAGGGGGCCTAGTGACGAGCAGTACTTC. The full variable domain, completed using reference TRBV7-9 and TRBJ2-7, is DTGVSQNPRHKITKRGQNVTFRCDPISEHNRLYWYRQTLGQGPEFLTYFQNEAQLEKSRLLSDRFSAERPKGSFSTLEIQRTEQGDSAMYLCASSFESRGPSDEQYFGPGTRLTVT.

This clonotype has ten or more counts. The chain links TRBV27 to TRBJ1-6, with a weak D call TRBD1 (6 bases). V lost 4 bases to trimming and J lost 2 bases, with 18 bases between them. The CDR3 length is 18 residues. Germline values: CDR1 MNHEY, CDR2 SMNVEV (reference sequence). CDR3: CASSSAVRQATYNSPLHF. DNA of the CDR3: TGTGCCAGCAGTTCCGCCGTGAGACAGGCAACCTATAATTCACCCCTCCACTTT.

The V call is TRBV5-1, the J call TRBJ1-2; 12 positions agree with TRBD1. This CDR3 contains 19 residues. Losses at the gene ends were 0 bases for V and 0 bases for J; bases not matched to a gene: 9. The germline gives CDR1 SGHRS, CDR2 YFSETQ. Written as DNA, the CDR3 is TGCGCCAGCAGCTTGGGGGGACAGGGGGCGCGGTCAACTAACTATGGCTACACCTTC. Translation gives CASSLGGQGARSTNYGYTF.

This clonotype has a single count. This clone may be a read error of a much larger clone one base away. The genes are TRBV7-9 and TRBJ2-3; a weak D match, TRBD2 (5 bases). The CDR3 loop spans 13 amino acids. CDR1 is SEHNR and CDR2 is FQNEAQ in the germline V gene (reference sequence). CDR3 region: CASSLAKGDMQYF. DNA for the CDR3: TGTGCCAGCAGCTTAGCGAAGGGAGATATGCAGTATTTT.

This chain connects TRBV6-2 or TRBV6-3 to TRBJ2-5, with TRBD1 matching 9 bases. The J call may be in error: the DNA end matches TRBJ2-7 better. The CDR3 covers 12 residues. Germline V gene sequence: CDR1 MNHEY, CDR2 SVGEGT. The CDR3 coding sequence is TGTGCCAGCAGGGACAGGGGTGGCGAGCAGTACTTC. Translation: CASRDRGGEQYF.